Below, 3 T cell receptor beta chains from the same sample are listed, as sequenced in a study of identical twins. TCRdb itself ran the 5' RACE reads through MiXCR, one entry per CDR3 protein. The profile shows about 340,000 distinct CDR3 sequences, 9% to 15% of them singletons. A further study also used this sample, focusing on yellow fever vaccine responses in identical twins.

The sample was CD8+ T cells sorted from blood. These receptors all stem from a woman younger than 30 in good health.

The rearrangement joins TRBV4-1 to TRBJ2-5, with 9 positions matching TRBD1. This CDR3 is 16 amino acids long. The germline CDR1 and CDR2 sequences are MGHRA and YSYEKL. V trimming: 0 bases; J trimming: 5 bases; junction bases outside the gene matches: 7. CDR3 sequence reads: CASSQDPPGQGETQYF. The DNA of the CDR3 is TGCGCCAGCAGCCAAGATCCTCCCGGACAGGGGGAGACCCAGTACTTC.

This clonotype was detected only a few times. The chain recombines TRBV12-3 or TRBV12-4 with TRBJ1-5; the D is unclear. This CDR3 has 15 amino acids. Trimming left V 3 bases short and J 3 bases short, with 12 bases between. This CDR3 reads CASSLSGIHNQPQHF. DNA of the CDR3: TGTGCCAGCAGTTTGTCGGGGATTCACAATCAGCCCCAGCATTTT.

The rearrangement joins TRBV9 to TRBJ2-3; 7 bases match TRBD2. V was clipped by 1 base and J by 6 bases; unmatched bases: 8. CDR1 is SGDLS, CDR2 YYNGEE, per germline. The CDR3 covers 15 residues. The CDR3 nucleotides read TGTGCCAGCAGCGTACTGGTGGGGGGGTCGGATACGCAGTATTTT. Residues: CASSVLVGGSDTQYF.